The 23 T cell receptor beta chains in this list originate from one sample, sequenced in a study of T-cell memory formation after mild COVID-19 (dated by TCRdb to the early 2020s). The library was made by 5' RACE. Sequencer: Illumina NovaSeq 6000. The raw public data were reprocessed by TCRdb itself: fastp quality trimming at Q25, MiXCR clonotype calling, in-frame beta chains only. Rows merge per CDR3 protein into single entries with the most common DNA and genes. The sample table shows about 190,000 distinct CDR3 sequences, and under 12% are seen once. The ten most abundant clones make up just over 3% of the sample. The material sequenced was PBMCs or a T cell subset sorted from them (not recorded which). These receptors were obtained from a man aged 18-30 years who had mild COVID-19 (a few samples of this study predate the infection). The sample titles of this study are shuffled in the database, so cell type and time point are left out; the donor was told from shared clones.

The chain is built from TRBV18 and TRBJ2-5, with TRBD1 matching over 8 bases. Per the germline V gene, CDR1 is KGHSH and CDR2 is LQKENI. This CDR3 has 14 residues. Trimming took 6 bases from V and 3 from J; bases not matched to a gene: 6. The CDR3 loop is CASSLTTGEETQYF. The DNA of the CDR3 is TGTGCCAGCTCGCTAACGACAGGGGAAGAGACCCAGTACTTC. The variable domain in full, with the rest retrieved from reference TRBV18 and TRBJ2-5, is NAGVMQNPRHLVRRRGQEARLRCSPMKGHSHVYWYRQLPEEGLKFMVYLQKENIIDESGMPKERFSAEFPKEGPSILRIQQVVRGDSAAYFCASSLTTGEETQYFGPGTRLLVL.

The table lists this clonotype with a few counts. This chain links TRBV7-2 with TRBJ2-6, with D tentatively TRBD1 (6 bases). The V and J ends lost 10 bases and 0 bases respectively, with 22 bases between them. The germline CDR1 and CDR2 sequences are SGHTA and FQGNSA. The CDR3 totals 18 residues. In nucleotides, the CDR3 is TGTGCCACCGCCCCCCAGGCAGGCAGGGGCTCTGGGGCCAACGTCCTGACTTTC. Translation gives CATAPQAGRGSGANVLTF.

This clonotype showed up just a few times. V and J are TRBV3-1 and TRBJ2-3, with TRBD2 matching 11 bases. Germline assignment: CDR1 LGHDT and CDR2 YNNKEL (reference sequence). With 5 bases clipped from V and 5 bases from J, the junction kept 9 bases outside the gene matches. CDR3 length: 16 amino acids. The CDR3 nucleotides are TGTGCCAGCAGCAGACGACTAGCGGGGACGATAGATACGCAGTATTTT. This gives the protein CASSRRLAGTIDTQYF.

The rearrangement joins TRBV7-8 to TRBJ2-1, with D maybe TRBD2 (5 bases). Between the trimmed V and J ends, which lost 4 bases and 9 bases, there was a span of 13 bases. CDR3 length equals 13 residues. The germline V gene encodes CDR1 SGHVS and CDR2 FQNEAQ. CDR3 region: CASSSPTRSEQFF. The CDR3 DNA sequence: TGTGCCAGCAGCTCTCCCACTAGGAGTGAGCAGTTCTTC.

Comment on this clonotype: This is likely a read error, given that the CDR3 carries no conserved phenylalanine or tryptophan at its end. The limits of the CDR3 on the DNA are not certain, so only TCRdb's listed CDR3 is given. The V gene is TRBV24-1, the J gene TRBJ1-1; the listed D gene, TRBD1, was not tested against the DNA. The CDR3 length is 10 residues, termini included. Germline V lookup: CDR1 KGHDR, CDR2 SFDVKD. The CDR3 sequence: CATSDFGTGV.

This clonotype has only a few counts. This chain uses TRBV7-2 with TRBJ2-5; 11 bases are a match to TRBD2. The V gene's germline CDR1 is SGHTA and CDR2 FQGNSA. V lost 5 bases and J lost 4; bases outside the gene matches: 6. The CDR3 totals 15 residues. The CDR3 DNA reads as TGTGCCAGCAGCGTTCTAGCGGGGGGAGGAGAGACCCAGTACTTC. It specifies CASSVLAGGGETQYF.

This clonotype has at least ten counts. V and J are TRBV7-2 and TRBJ1-6; the match to TRBD1 covers 7 bases. Per the germline V gene, CDR1 is SGHTA and CDR2 is FQGNSA. The CDR3 is made up of 17 amino acids. The ends lost 0 bases at V and 4 bases at J; junction bases unmatched: 6. In nucleotides, the CDR3 is TGTGCCAGCAGCTTAGCGTACGGACAGGATTATAATTCACCCCTCCACTTT. Encoded protein: CASSLAYGQDYNSPLHF.

This clonotype was picked up many times. The rearrangement uses TRBV7-2 and TRBJ1-2, with TRBD1 matching 11 bases. Trimming cost V 5 bases and J 5 bases; bases outside gene matches: 7. Germline V CDR1 and CDR2: SGHTA, FQGNSA. CDR3 length equals 15 residues. The CDR3 DNA sequence: TGTGCCAGCAGCCGTCCGGGACAGGGGGTATATGGCTACACCTTC. This gives the protein CASSRPGQGVYGYTF.

This clonotype was observed a single time. The J gene is TRBJ2-4, the V gene TRBV10-3; D possibly uses TRBD1 or TRBD2 (5 bases each). The V and J ends lost 0 bases and 6 bases respectively, with 18 bases between them. This CDR3 spans 17 amino acids. Germline V gene sequence: CDR1 ENHRY, CDR2 SYGVKD. CDR3: CAISESVLPGSGNIQYF. The CDR3 DNA follows: TGTGCCATCAGTGAGTCAGTCCTCCCAGGGAGTGGAAACATTCAGTACTTC.

The gene calls are TRBV12-3 or TRBV12-4 and TRBJ2-5; tentatively, D is TRBD1 (6 bases). This CDR3 is 13 amino acids long. Trimming cost V 9 bases and J 1 base, with 12 bases left between them. CDR3 amino acids: CASRMTGQETQYF. As DNA, the CDR3 is TGTGCCAGTCGCATGACAGGCCAAGAGACCCAGTACTTC.

This rearrangement joins TRBV6-5 to TRBJ1-2; 7 bases agree with TRBD1. The CDR3 runs 14 residues. Losses at the gene ends were 0 bases for V and 7 bases for J; bases not matched to a gene: 5. Per the germline V gene, CDR1 is MNHEY and CDR2 is SVGAGI. CDR3 sequence: CASSYSDRRGGYTF. The CDR3 DNA reads as TGTGCCAGCAGTTACTCGGACAGGAGGGGTGGCTACACCTTC.

V gene TRBV7-6 combines with J gene TRBJ2-7; weak D call: TRBD1 (5 bases). The CDR3 covers 15 residues. Trimming shortened V by 2 bases and J by 6 bases, and 17 bases separated the two germline ends. Germline-derived CDR1 and CDR2 are SGHVS and FNYEAQ. CDR3 nucleotide sequence: TGTGCCAGCAGCTTATCTAATTCAAGGGGTTCCGAGCAGTACTTC. Translated: CASSLSNSRGSEQYF.

This chain connects TRBV6-2 or TRBV6-3 to TRBJ1-2, with 8 bases lining up with TRBD1. Germline trimming cut 6 bases from V and 4 bases from J; bases unmatched to any gene: 10. The CDR3 runs 15 residues. The germline V gene has CDR1 MNHEY and CDR2 SVGEGT. The CDR3 nucleotides read TGTGCCAGCAGCGGTCCGGACAGGGCCTCCTATGGCTACACCTTC. Protein sequence: CASSGPDRASYGYTF.

This clonotype was found a few times. The rearrangement uses TRBV29-1 and TRBJ2-1; no definite D call. Trimming removed 4 bases from V and 0 bases from J, with 10 bases in between. The germline V gene encodes CDR1 SQVTM and CDR2 ANQGSEA. The CDR3 is made up of 14 amino acids. Here the CDR3 DNA reads TGCAGCGTTGGGTCTCGGAGCTCCTACAATGAGCAGTTCTTC. Translated, it gives CSVGSRSSYNEQFF.

The chain is built from TRBV20-1 and TRBJ2-2; 11 bases fit TRBD2. CDR1 is DFQATT and CDR2 is SNEGSKA in the germline V gene (reference sequence). Trimming cost V 2 bases and J 3 bases; bases outside gene matches: 2. The CDR3 sequence is 15 residues long. The CDR3 nucleotides are TGCAGTGCTAGAACTAGCGGGGGCTACACCGGGGAGCTGTTTTTT. This codes for CSARTSGGYTGELFF.

The sample holds a few counts of this clonotype. The chain joins TRBV10-3 to TRBJ1-2; D gene uncertain. CDR1 and CDR2 from the germline V gene are ENHRY and SYGVKD. The CDR3 has 12 amino acids. Deletions cut 0 bases from V and 6 bases from J, with 5 bases between. This chain's CDR3 is CAISESYDGYTF. For the CDR3, the DNA is TGTGCCATCAGTGAGTCGTATGATGGCTACACCTTC.

V gene TRBV10-3 combines with J gene TRBJ2-7; TRBD1 aligns across 8 bases. In germline, CDR1 is ENHRY, CDR2 SYGVKD. The CDR3 runs 15 residues. V trimming: 3 bases; J trimming: 9 bases; junction bases outside the gene matches: 13. The CDR3 DNA sequence: TGTGCCATCAGTGATCCCGCCGGGACAGGACCGTCGCAGTACTTC. Translation gives CAISDPAGTGPSQYF.

A few counts support this clonotype. The rearrangement joins TRBV6-6 to TRBJ2-2; the match to TRBD2 covers 10 bases. In germline, CDR1 is MNHNY, CDR2 SVGAGI (reference sequence). V shed 2 bases and J 7 bases; nucleotides not matched to a gene: 7. There are 16 residues in the CDR3. CDR3 bases: TGTGCCAGCAGTTACCCAGGGACTAGCGAGGGCGGGGAGCTGTTTTTT. Protein product: CASSYPGTSEGGELFF.

The chain uses TRBV20-1 and TRBJ2-4; 7 positions agree with TRBD2. Looked up from germline, CDR1 is DFQATT and CDR2 is SNEGSKA (reference sequence). This CDR3 comprises 12 residues. After removal of 6 bases from V and 7 bases from J, the junction contained 6 bases not matched to a gene. The CDR3, as DNA: TGCAGTGCCGAACCCGGGGGGAACATTCAGTACTTC. This translates into CSAEPGGNIQYF.

The chain carries TRBV5-1 and TRBJ2-2; D is unclear. V shed 6 bases and J shed 4 bases, with 19 bases lying between them. The germline V gene encodes CDR1 SGHRS and CDR2 YFSETQ. CDR3 length equals 16 residues. This chain's CDR3 is CASTVGSLATTGELFF. The CDR3 DNA is TGCGCCAGCACCGTGGGATCCTTAGCAACCACCGGGGAGCTGTTTTTT.

This clonotype came up a few times. The chain carries TRBV18 and TRBJ1-3; no clear D. The CDR3 runs to 16 residues. Germline CDR1 KGHSH, CDR2 LQKENI. V lost 3 bases and J lost 2, with 14 bases in between. Written as DNA, the CDR3 is TGTGCCAGCTCACCCCGGACCGCGAACACTGGAAACACCATATATTTT. Translated, it gives CASSPRTANTGNTIYF. The full variable domain, in which reference TRBV18 and TRBJ1-3 provide the parts outside the CDR3, is NAGVMQNPRHLVRRRGQEARLRCSPMKGHSHVYWYRQLPEEGLKFMVYLQKENIIDESGMPKERFSAEFPKEGPSILRIQQVVRGDSAAYFCASSPRTANTGNTIYFGEGSWLTVV.

This clonotype was seen more than once but under ten times. This rearrangement joins TRBV4-3 to TRBJ2-1; D unresolved. Trimming left V 0 bases short and J 7 bases short, with 16 bases between. The CDR3 contains 16 residues. Germline CDR1 LGHNA, CDR2 YSLEER. The CDR3 loop is CASSQDQTRAVNEQFF. The DNA of the CDR3 is TGCGCCAGCAGCCAAGATCAAACCCGGGCGGTTAATGAGCAGTTCTTC.

This chain connects TRBV5-1 to TRBJ2-3, with D unresolved. This CDR3 has 13 residues. Looked up from germline, CDR1 is SGHRS and CDR2 is YFSETQ. V was pared by 4 bases and J by 4 bases, with 10 bases between. The CDR3 region is CASSRTGPDTQYF. CDR3 bases: TGCGCCAGCAGCCGCACCGGGCCAGATACGCAGTATTTT.